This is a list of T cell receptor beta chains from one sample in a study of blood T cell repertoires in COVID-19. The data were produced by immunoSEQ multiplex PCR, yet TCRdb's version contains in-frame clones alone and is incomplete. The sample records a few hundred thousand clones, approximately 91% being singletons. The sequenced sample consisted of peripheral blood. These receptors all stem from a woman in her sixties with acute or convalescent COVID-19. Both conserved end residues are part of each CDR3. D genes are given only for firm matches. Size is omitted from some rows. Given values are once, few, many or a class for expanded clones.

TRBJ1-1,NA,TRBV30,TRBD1,CAWSAADRGGTEAFF,TGTGCCTGGAGTGCCGCCGACAGGGGAGGAACTGAAGCTTTCTTT
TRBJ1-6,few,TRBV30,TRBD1,CASDRAGGPLHF,TGTGCCTCAGACAGGGCTGGTGGGCCCCTCCACTTT
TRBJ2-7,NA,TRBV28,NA,CASRNQGQYEQYF,TGTGCCAGCAGGAACCAAGGACAATACGAGCAGTACTTC
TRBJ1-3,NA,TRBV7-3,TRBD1,CASSGTGAGNTIYF,TGTGCCAGCAGCGGGACAGGGGCTGGAAACACCATATATTTT
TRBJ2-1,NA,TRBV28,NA,CASSSRETGLNEQFF,TGTGCCAGCAGTTCACGGGAAACAGGGCTCAATGAGCAGTTCTTC
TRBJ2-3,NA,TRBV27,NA,CASSWTARTDTQYF,TGTGCCAGCAGTTGGACAGCGCGCACAGATACGCAGTATTTT
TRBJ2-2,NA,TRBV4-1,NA,CASSWEGAAGELFF,TGCGCCAGCAGCTGGGAAGGAGCGGCCGGGGAGCTGTTTTTT
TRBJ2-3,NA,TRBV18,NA,CASSPIKSGFADTQYF,TGTGCCAGCTCACCTATCAAGAGCGGTTTCGCAGATACGCAGTATTTT
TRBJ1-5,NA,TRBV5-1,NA,CASSSGSNQPQHF,TGCGCCAGCAGCTCAGGTAGCAATCAGCCCCAGCATTTT
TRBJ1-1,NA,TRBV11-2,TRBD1,CASRGTGGNTEAFF,TGTGCCAGCAGGGGGACAGGGGGCAACACTGAAGCTTTCTTT
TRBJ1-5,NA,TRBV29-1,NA,CSVSEGVNRNQPQHF,TGCAGCGTAAGTGAAGGGGTAAACAGGAATCAGCCCCAGCATTTT
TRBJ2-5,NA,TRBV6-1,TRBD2,CASREGPVLAGKETQYF,TGTGCCAGCAGGGAAGGGCCCGTACTAGCGGGGAAGGAGACCCAGTACTTC
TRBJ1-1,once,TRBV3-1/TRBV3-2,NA,CASSQERLARDTEAFF,TGTGCCAGCAGCCAAGAACGTCTGGCGAGGGACACTGAAGCTTTCTTT
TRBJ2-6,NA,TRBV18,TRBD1,CASSPQGASGANVLTF,TGTGCCAGCTCACCACAGGGGGCATCTGGGGCCAACGTCCTGACTTTC
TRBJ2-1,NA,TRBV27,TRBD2,CASSLTSGGYNEQFF,TGTGCCAGCAGTTTAACTAGCGGGGGGTACAATGAGCAGTTCTTC